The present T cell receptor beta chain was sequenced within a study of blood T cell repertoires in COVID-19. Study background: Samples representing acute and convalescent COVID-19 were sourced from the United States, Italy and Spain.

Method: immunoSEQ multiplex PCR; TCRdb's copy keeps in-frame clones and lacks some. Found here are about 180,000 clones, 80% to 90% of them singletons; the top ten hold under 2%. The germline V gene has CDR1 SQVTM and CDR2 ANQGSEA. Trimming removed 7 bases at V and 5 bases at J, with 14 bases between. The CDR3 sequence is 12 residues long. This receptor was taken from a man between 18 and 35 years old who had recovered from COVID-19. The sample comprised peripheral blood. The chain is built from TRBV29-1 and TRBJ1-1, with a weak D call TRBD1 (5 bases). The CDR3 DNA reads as TGCAGCGCAGATGTGGGGGGGACTGAAGCTTTCTTT. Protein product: CSADVGGTEAFF. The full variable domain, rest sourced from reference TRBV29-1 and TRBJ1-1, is SAVISQKPSRDICQRGTSLTIQCQVDSQVTMMFWYRQQPGQSLTLIATANQGSEATYESGFVIDKFPISRPNLTFSTLTVSNMSPEDSSIYLCSADVGGTEAFFGQGTRLTVV.